This is a list of T cell receptor beta chains from one sample in a study of CD8 T cells in Susac syndrome. TCRdb re-called the immunoSEQ multiplex PCR reads with MiXCR, one entry per CDR3 protein. The table records fewer than 200,000 distinct CDR3 sequences, 75% to 95% of them present only once. The sequencing input was CD4+ T cells from PBMCs. These receptors came from a human donor with Susac syndrome. Each CDR3 is given with its conserved first and last residue. The D gene is left open where the match is weak. Clone size is shown for a subset of rows, as once, few, many or a class of expanded clone.

V: TRBV5-1; D: TRBD1; length: 13; J: TRBJ2-7; size: -; CDR3: CASSFPDRYEQYF; DNA: TGCGCCAGCAGCTTTCCGGACAGGTACGAGCAGTACTTC
V: TRBV5-6; D: TRBD2; length: 15; J: TRBJ2-5; size: -; CDR3: CASSTSGGAWETQYF; DNA: TGTGCCAGCAGCACTAGCGGGGGGGCCTGGGAGACCCAGTACTTC
V: TRBV9; D: TRBD2; length: 19; J: TRBJ2-7; size: once; CDR3: CASSVDPSSGRRASYEQYF; DNA: TGTGCCAGCAGCGTAGACCCCTCTAGCGGGAGGAGGGCCTCCTACGAGCAGTACTTC
V: TRBV6-1; D: -; length: 20; J: TRBJ2-7; size: -; CDR3: CASTANPRTGTVGGIYEQYF; DNA: TGTGCCAGCACAGCGAATCCAAGGACAGGGACGGTCGGGGGGATATACGAGCAGTACTTC
V: TRBV5-1; D: -; length: 17; J: TRBJ2-1; size: -; CDR3: CASSPVRTTSAGNEQFF; DNA: TGCGCCAGCAGCCCCGTAAGGACTACCTCGGCGGGGAATGAGCAGTTCTTC
V: TRBV3-1; D: -; length: 15; J: TRBJ2-1; size: once; CDR3: CASSPTAGLDNEQFF; DNA: TGTGCCAGCAGCCCCACCGCGGGGCTTGACAATGAGCAGTTCTTC
V: TRBV20-1; D: TRBD1; length: 12; J: TRBJ1-1; size: -; CDR3: CSPGQMNTEAFF; DNA: TGCAGTCCGGGACAGATGAACACTGAAGCTTTCTTT
V: TRBV2; D: -; length: 14; J: TRBJ2-6; size: once; CDR3: CASRGVSGANVLTF; DNA: TGTGCCAGCAGAGGGGTTTCAGGGGCCAACGTCCTGACTTTC
V: TRBV20-1; D: -; length: 15; J: TRBJ2-7; size: -; CDR3: CSATDPGRDFYEQYF; DNA: TGCAGTGCTACAGACCCGGGGCGGGACTTCTACGAGCAGTACTTC
V: TRBV12-5; D: TRBD2; length: 17; J: TRBJ2-5; size: -; CDR3: CASGLGTIAGGLETQYF; DNA: TGTGCTAGTGGTTTGGGAACTATAGCGGGGGGATTGGAGACCCAGTACTTC
V: TRBV27; D: TRBD2; length: 16; J: TRBJ2-1; size: -; CDR3: CASSLSGLVPYNEQFF; DNA: TGTGCCAGCAGTTTAAGCGGACTAGTCCCCTACAATGAGCAGTTCTTC
V: TRBV20-1; D: -; length: 14; J: TRBJ2-7; size: -; CDR3: CSARGRRRSYEQYF; DNA: TGCAGTGCTAGAGGAAGACGACGGAGCTACGAGCAGTACTTC
V: TRBV20-1; D: -; length: 18; J: TRBJ2-3; size: -; CDR3: CSARGIRLSHSSTDTQYF; DNA: TGCAGTGCTAGAGGTATTAGATTGAGTCACTCTAGCACAGATACGCAGTATTTT
V: TRBV28; D: -; length: 15; J: TRBJ2-5; size: once; CDR3: CASSPGLPGQETQYF; DNA: TGTGCCAGCAGTCCGGGACTCCCCGGGCAAGAGACCCAGTACTTC
V: TRBV28; D: -; length: 17; J: TRBJ2-6; size: -; CDR3: CASSFGGEFSGANVLTF; DNA: TGTGCCAGCAGTTTTGGTGGGGAATTCTCTGGGGCCAACGTCCTGACTTTC
V: TRBV6-5; D: TRBD2; length: 19; J: TRBJ2-5; size: -; CDR3: CASSSSGTSGGYIQETQYF; DNA: TGTGCCAGCAGTTCCTCCGGGACTAGCGGGGGTTACATCCAAGAGACCCAGTACTTC
V: TRBV5-1; D: TRBD1; length: 14; J: TRBJ1-2; size: -; CDR3: CASSEPGGRNGYTF; DNA: TGCGCCAGCAGCGAACCAGGGGGAAGGAATGGCTACACCTTC
V: TRBV6-2/TRBV6-3; D: -; length: 15; J: TRBJ2-5; size: -; CDR3: CASSWGTPNEETQYF; DNA: TGTGCCAGCAGTTGGGGTACCCCCAACGAAGAGACCCAGTACTTC
V: TRBV6-5; D: -; length: 14; J: TRBJ2-7; size: -; CDR3: CASSYARVTYEQYF; DNA: TGTGCCAGCAGTTACGCGCGGGTAACCTACGAGCAGTACTTC
V: TRBV6-6; D: TRBD2; length: 13; J: TRBJ2-7; size: -; CDR3: CASRPGGGVEQYF; DNA: TGTGCCAGCAGGCCCGGGGGGGGTGTCGAGCAGTACTTC
V: TRBV20-1; D: TRBD1; length: 14; J: TRBJ1-3; size: -; CDR3: CSAAQGVSGNTIYF; DNA: TGCAGTGCAGCCCAGGGGGTTTCTGGAAACACCATATATTTT
V: TRBV15; D: -; length: 14; J: TRBJ2-7; size: -; CDR3: CATSKTLPSYEQYF; DNA: TGTGCCACCAGCAAGACGCTGCCATCCTACGAGCAGTACTTC
V: TRBV6-1; D: -; length: 16; J: TRBJ1-2; size: -; CDR3: CASSEEATRGNYGYTF; DNA: TGTGCCAGCAGTGAAGAGGCAACGAGGGGCAACTATGGCTACACCTTC
V: TRBV4-1; D: -; length: 15; J: TRBJ2-4; size: -; CDR3: CASSRVPVAKNIQYF; DNA: TGCGCCAGCAGCCGAGTCCCGGTTGCCAAAAACATTCAGTACTTC
V: TRBV30; D: -; length: 15; J: TRBJ1-1; size: -; CDR3: CAWSATWAGNTEAFF; DNA: TGTGCCTGGAGTGCAACCTGGGCAGGGAACACTGAAGCTTTCTTT
V: TRBV30; D: TRBD2; length: 11; J: TRBJ2-7; size: once; CDR3: CAWRGGYEQYF; DNA: TGTGCCTGGCGGGGGGGCTACGAGCAGTACTTC
V: TRBV10-2; D: -; length: 11; J: TRBJ2-1; size: -; CDR3: CASSERWEQFF; DNA: TGCGCCAGCAGTGAGAGATGGGAGCAGTTCTTC
V: TRBV12-3/TRBV12-4; D: -; length: 13; J: TRBJ2-5; size: -; CDR3: CASTNSVQETQYF; DNA: TGTGCCAGCACCAACTCGGTCCAAGAGACCCAGTACTTC
V: TRBV19; D: TRBD1; length: 15; J: TRBJ1-5; size: -; CDR3: CASSTTGGTNQPQHF; DNA: TGTGCCAGTAGTACGACAGGGGGTACCAATCAGCCCCAGCATTTT
V: TRBV20-1; D: TRBD1; length: 15; J: TRBJ1-1; size: -; CDR3: CSARAPNQGDTEAFF; DNA: TGCAGTGCTAGAGCTCCAAATCAGGGGGACACTGAAGCTTTCTTT
V: TRBV20-1; D: -; length: 15; J: TRBJ1-2; size: -; CDR3: CSARVMQAANYGYTF; DNA: TGCAGTGCTAGAGTTATGCAGGCCGCTAACTATGGCTACACCTTC
V: TRBV3-1; D: -; length: 20; J: TRBJ1-3; size: -; CDR3: CASSQDRRSYRAASGNTIYF; DNA: TGTGCCAGCAGCCAAGATCGCCGCAGTTATAGGGCCGCCTCTGGAAACACCATATATTTT
V: TRBV3-1; D: -; length: 15; J: TRBJ2-3; size: -; CDR3: CASSQGMGGVDTQYF; DNA: TGTGCCAGCAGCCAAGGAATGGGAGGAGTAGATACGCAGTATTTT
V: TRBV20-1; D: TRBD1; length: 13; J: TRBJ1-2; size: -; CDR3: CSARVPTGNGYTF; DNA: TGCAGTGCTAGAGTTCCGACAGGGAATGGCTACACCTTC
V: TRBV7-3; D: -; length: 13; J: TRBJ1-2; size: -; CDR3: CASSPHRDYGYTF; DNA: TGTGCCAGCAGCCCACACAGGGACTATGGCTACACCTTC
V: TRBV18; D: -; length: 13; J: TRBJ2-7; size: -; CDR3: CASSPSLSYEQYF; DNA: TGTGCCAGCTCACCATCACTTTCCTACGAGCAGTACTTC
V: TRBV2; D: -; length: 15; J: TRBJ1-6; size: -; CDR3: CASLEQVTRHSPLHF; DNA: TGTGCCAGCCTGGAGCAGGTCACCCGGCATTCACCCCTCCACTTT
V: TRBV11-1; D: -; length: 15; J: TRBJ2-3; size: -; CDR3: CASRVRAEKYDTQYF; DNA: TGTGCCAGCAGGGTTCGAGCAGAGAAGTACGATACGCAGTATTTT
V: TRBV12-3/TRBV12-4; D: TRBD2; length: 16; J: TRBJ2-1; size: -; CDR3: CASSSPSGGPYNEQFF; DNA: TGTGCCAGCAGCTCCCCTAGCGGGGGGCCTTACAATGAGCAGTTCTTC
V: TRBV6-5; D: -; length: 16; J: TRBJ2-7; size: -; CDR3: CASSYSLNRASYEQYF; DNA: TGTGCCAGCAGTTACTCCCTCAACAGGGCATCTTACGAGCAGTACTTC
V: TRBV29-1; D: -; length: 12; J: TRBJ2-7; size: -; CDR3: CSVDVNSYEQYF; DNA: TGCAGCGTTGACGTGAATTCCTACGAGCAGTACTTC
V: TRBV15; D: TRBD2; length: 17; J: TRBJ2-1; size: -; CDR3: CATSREGRLAGLYEQFF; DNA: TGTGCCACCAGCAGAGAAGGGAGACTAGCGGGGTTATATGAGCAGTTCTTC
V: TRBV2; D: -; length: 14; J: TRBJ1-5; size: -; CDR3: CASSEVGEELPQHF; DNA: TGTGCCAGCAGTGAAGTAGGCGAGGAACTGCCCCAGCATTTT
V: TRBV19; D: -; length: 12; J: TRBJ1-1; size: -; CDR3: CASSMGSTEAFF; DNA: TGTGCCAGTAGTATGGGGAGCACTGAAGCTTTCTTT
V: TRBV19; D: -; length: 14; J: TRBJ2-2; size: -; CDR3: CASRRQPNTGELFF; DNA: TGTGCCAGTAGACGACAGCCGAACACCGGGGAGCTGTTTTTT
V: TRBV4-1; D: TRBD2; length: 16; J: TRBJ2-1; size: -; CDR3: CASSLTSGGAYNEQFF; DNA: TGCGCCAGCAGCCTCACTAGCGGGGGGGCCTACAATGAGCAGTTCTTC
V: TRBV9; D: -; length: 14; J: TRBJ1-5; size: -; CDR3: CASSVGTGNQPQHF; DNA: TGTGCCAGCAGCGTAGGGACAGGCAATCAGCCCCAGCATTTT
V: TRBV7-9; D: TRBD1; length: 14; J: TRBJ1-6; size: -; CDR3: CASSSGQALSPLHF; DNA: TGTGCCAGCAGCTCGGGACAGGCACTTTCACCCCTCCACTTT
V: TRBV7-3; D: TRBD1; length: 19; J: TRBJ2-2; size: -; CDR3: CASSTRDRGRRVNTGELFF; DNA: TGTGCCAGCAGCACTCGGGACAGGGGGCGCAGGGTAAACACCGGGGAGCTGTTTTTT
V: TRBV5-1; D: TRBD2; length: 17; J: TRBJ2-7; size: -; CDR3: CASSLDGVAGISYEQYF; DNA: TGCGCCAGCAGCTTGGATGGAGTAGCGGGGATTTCCTACGAGCAGTACTTC
V: TRBV12-3/TRBV12-4; D: -; length: 13; J: TRBJ1-3; size: few; CDR3: CASAVSSGNTIYF; DNA: TGTGCCAGCGCCGTAAGCTCTGGAAACACCATATATTTT
V: TRBV7-2; D: TRBD1; length: 13; J: TRBJ2-1; size: -; CDR3: CASSYRGMNEQFF; DNA: TGTGCCAGCAGCTACAGGGGAATGAATGAGCAGTTCTTC
V: TRBV2; D: TRBD2; length: 18; J: TRBJ2-7; size: -; CDR3: CASRVPQLAGSFSYEQYF; DNA: TGTGCCAGCAGGGTTCCCCAACTAGCGGGATCGTTCTCCTACGAGCAGTACTTC
V: TRBV12-3/TRBV12-4; D: TRBD2; length: 15; J: TRBJ2-3; size: -; CDR3: CASSSGLAGYDTQYF; DNA: TGTGCCAGCAGTTCCGGACTAGCGGGGTACGATACGCAGTATTTT
V: TRBV3-1; D: TRBD2; length: 14; J: TRBJ2-3; size: once; CDR3: CASSQGGRTDTQYF; DNA: TGTGCCAGCAGCCAAGGCGGGAGGACAGATACGCAGTATTTT
V: TRBV6-6; D: -; length: 15; J: TRBJ2-5; size: -; CDR3: CASRSEAYHKRTQYF; DNA: TGTGCCAGCAGGAGCGAGGCATATCACAAGAGAACCCAGTACTTC
V: TRBV29-1; D: -; length: 14; J: TRBJ1-1; size: once; CDR3: CSVGGGASYTEAFF; DNA: TGCAGCGTGGGAGGGGGGGCTTCTTACACTGAAGCTTTCTTT
V: TRBV19; D: -; length: 13; J: TRBJ2-5; size: -; CDR3: CASSIYGDKTQYF; DNA: TGTGCCAGTAGTATTTACGGCGACAAGACCCAGTACTTC
V: TRBV20-1; D: -; length: 16; J: TRBJ1-4; size: -; CDR3: CSARDYNRAWGEKLFF; DNA: TGCAGTGCTAGAGACTACAACAGGGCTTGGGGTGAAAAACTGTTTTTT